The 25 T cell receptor beta chains given below trace back to one sample, sequenced in a study of cytomegalovirus exposure and HLA in healthy donors. The PCR used 60 Vbeta and 13 Jbeta primers. Clones were sequenced by immunoSEQ multiplex PCR, and TCRdb holds only the in-frame ones, with some missing. The sample data list 150,000 to 200,000 clones. The source material was PBMCs. These receptor sequences come from a woman in her sixties in good health and CMV-seronegative.

The V gene is TRBV14, the J gene TRBJ2-7; possibly TRBD2 for D (6 bases). Germline V gene sequence: CDR1 SGHDN, CDR2 FVKESK. The CDR3 consists of 14 residues. CDR3 in amino acids: CAGALRGTTYEQYF. The CDR3, as DNA: TGTGCTGGTGCATTGCGGGGTACGACCTACGAGCAGTACTTC.

The chain has TRBV30 and TRBJ1-1, with D possibly matching TRBD1 (5 bases). The CDR3 loop spans 14 amino acids. Germline lookup yields CDR1 GTSNPN and CDR2 SVGIG (reference sequence). V was cut by 0 bases and J by 0 bases, with 8 bases left in between. The CDR3 region has the DNA TGTGCCTGGAGTGTACAGGATATGAACACTGAAGCTTTCTTT. Amino acids: CAWSVQDMNTEAFF.

The rearrangement links TRBV27 to TRBJ2-7; TRBD2 matches at 10 bases. Germline V gene data show CDR1 as MNHEY and CDR2 as SMNVEV (reference sequence). Trimming took 10 bases from V and 4 from J; bases not matched to a gene: 10. This CDR3 spans 14 amino acids. CDR3 in DNA: TGTGCCACGAGAGTAGCGGGAGGTTCGTACGAGCAGTACTTC. Protein: CATRVAGGSYEQYF.

The genes are TRBV12-5 and TRBJ1-1, with 9 bases matching TRBD1. J was trimmed by 2 bases and V by 6 bases; bases with no gene match: 13. The CDR3 is 17 residues long. Germline V gives CDR1 LGHNT, CDR2 FRNRAP. This CDR3 reads CASGRTYQGQGNTEAFF. The CDR3 region has the DNA TGTGCTAGTGGCCGGACCTACCAGGGACAGGGTAACACTGAAGCTTTCTTT.

The CDR3 DNA is TGTGCCAGCAGCTTGTTGGTAGCGGCTTCTAACTATGGCTACACCTTC. It translates to CASSLLVAASNYGYTF. The J gene is TRBJ1-2, the V gene TRBV5-4; no definite D call. V gave up 1 base and J gave up 0 bases, with 13 bases separating them. Germline lookup yields CDR1 SGHNT and CDR2 YYREEE (reference sequence). This CDR3 contains 16 residues.

The rearrangement joins TRBV9 to TRBJ1-2, with unresolved D. Germline-derived CDR1 and CDR2 are SGDLS and YYNGEE. V was shortened by 3 bases and J by 4 bases, with 19 bases between the two germline ends. The CDR3 length is 16 residues. The CDR3 loop is CASSAFGEQNRYGYTF. The CDR3 bases are TGTGCCAGCAGCGCTTTCGGAGAGCAAAATCGCTATGGCTACACCTTC.

The chain is built from TRBV4-2 and TRBJ2-1; 12 positions agree with TRBD2. V lost 6 bases to trimming and J lost 5 bases; unmatched junction nucleotides: 2. The CDR3 is made up of 14 amino acids. CDR1 is LGHNA and CDR2 is YNFKEQ in the germline V gene. The CDR3 coding sequence is TGTGCCAGCAGTCGACTAGCGGGAGACAATGAGCAGTTCTTC. This translates into CASSRLAGDNEQFF.

Notes on this clone: The sample contains more than one DNA sequence encoding this CDR3. In DNA form, the CDR3 reads TGTGCCAGCAGCCGTGGACAGAACACTGAAGCTTTCTTT. Its protein product is CASSRGQNTEAFF. The rearrangement joins TRBV7-6 to TRBJ1-1; TRBD1 might be the D (5 bases). The V end lost 5 bases, the J end lost 1 base, and 8 bases lay between the germline ends. The CDR3 covers 13 residues. CDR1 and CDR2 (germline): SGHVS, FNYEAQ. The full variable domain, its missing parts supplied by reference TRBV7-6 and TRBJ1-1, is GAGVSQSPRYKVTKRGQDVALRCDPISGHVSLYWYRQALGQGPEFLTYFNYEAQQDKSGLPNDRFSAERPEGSISTLTIQRTEQRDSAMYRCASSRGQNTEAFFGQGTRLTVV.

This chain joins TRBV6-1 and TRBJ2-7; 8 bases agree with TRBD2. The CDR3 is 18 amino acids. Germline V gene sequence: CDR1 MNHNS, CDR2 SASEGT. The ends lost 4 bases at V and 3 bases at J; junction bases unmatched: 17. The DNA for the CDR3 is TGTGCCAGCAGTGCACGGTCCTTTAACCTAGCGGGCCTCTACGAGCAGTACTTC. Translation: CASSARSFNLAGLYEQYF.

The chain links TRBV7-9 to TRBJ2-5; no clear D gene. CDR3 length equals 13 residues. CDR1 and CDR2 (germline): SEHNR, FQNEAQ (reference sequence). V lost 1 base to trimming and J lost 2 bases, with 5 bases between them. CDR3 amino acids: CASSLGQQETQYF. CDR3 bases: TGTGCCAGCAGCTTAGGGCAGCAAGAGACCCAGTACTTC.

The chain links TRBV30 to TRBJ1-1; TRBD1 might be the D (5 bases). Germline V gene data show CDR1 as GTSNPN and CDR2 as SVGIG (reference sequence). The V and J ends lost 4 bases and 5 bases respectively, with 14 bases between them. The CDR3 is made up of 13 amino acids. The CDR3 is CAWTWGAGTEAFF. The CDR3 bases are TGTGCCTGGACTTGGGGCGCCGGGACTGAAGCTTTCTTT.

The rearrangement links TRBV19 to TRBJ1-5, with TRBD1 matching over 7 bases. Looked up from germline, CDR1 is LNHDA and CDR2 is SQIVND (reference sequence). CDR3 length: 15 amino acids. The V segment lost 6 bases and the J segment 3 bases; nucleotides outside the gene matches: 8. Written as DNA, the CDR3 is TGTGCCAGTAGGACACAGGACAGGCCCAATCAGCCCCAGCATTTT. The encoded protein is CASRTQDRPNQPQHF. The whole variable domain, remainder taken from reference TRBV19 and TRBJ1-5, is DGGITQSPKYLFRKEGQNVTLSCEQNLNHDAMYWYRQDPGQGLRLIYYSQIVNDFQKGDIAEGYSVSREKKESFPLTVTSAQKNPTAFYLCASRTQDRPNQPQHFGDGTRLSIL.

The gene calls are TRBV7-6 and TRBJ1-1, with D perhaps TRBD1 (5 bases). The CDR3 is made up of 15 amino acids. V shed 1 base and J shed 4 bases, with 13 bases lying between them. Germline CDR1 is SGHVS and CDR2 is FNYEAQ. The CDR3 nucleotides are TGTGCCAGCAGCTTAGTTACTCTGGGGGGCACTGAAGCTTTCTTT. Translated, it gives CASSLVTLGGTEAFF.

This chain joins TRBV6-5 and TRBJ1-1; 10 bases are a match to TRBD1. Germline-derived CDR1 and CDR2 are MNHEY and SVGAGI. Trimming removed 2 bases from V and 5 bases from J; junction bases left unmatched: 5. This CDR3 has 15 residues. The CDR3 spells CASSYEGQGRTEAFF. The CDR3 DNA is TGTGCCAGCAGTTACGAGGGACAGGGGCGAACTGAAGCTTTCTTT.

This chain joins TRBV6-1 and TRBJ2-7, with 7 bases matching TRBD1. This CDR3 has 18 amino acids. Germline values: CDR1 MNHNS, CDR2 SASEGT. After removal of 0 bases from V and 4 bases from J, the junction contained 15 bases not matched to a gene. CDR3 amino acids: CASSEAQASQGIFYEQYF. For the CDR3, the DNA is TGTGCCAGCAGTGAAGCGCAGGCATCACAGGGGATTTTTTACGAGCAGTACTTC.

V is TRBV6-5 and J is TRBJ2-1, with 7 bases identical to TRBD2. Trimming removed 8 bases from V and 6 bases from J; junction bases left unmatched: 4. The CDR3 loop spans 12 amino acids. Germline V gene lookup returns CDR1 MNHEY and CDR2 SVGAGI. The CDR3 DNA sequence: TGTGCCAGCCGGCGGGGGTTCAATGAGCAGTTCTTC. The encoded protein is CASRRGFNEQFF.

This chain links TRBV7-9 with TRBJ2-1; D gene unclear. This CDR3 comprises 12 residues. V dropped 5 bases and J dropped 15 bases, with 17 bases sitting between them. CDR1 SEHNR and CDR2 FQNEAQ come from the germline V gene (reference sequence). The CDR3 loop reads CASSLGGRWLFF. The CDR3 nucleotides read TGTGCCAGCAGCCTGGGTGGCAGGTGGCTGTTCTTC.

The rearrangement uses TRBV15 and TRBJ2-2; 7 nucleotides line up with TRBD1. The CDR3 sequence is 13 residues long. The V and J ends lost 4 bases and 7 bases, in that order; junction bases with no gene match: 3. Germline CDR1 is LNHNV and CDR2 is YYDKDF (reference sequence). The CDR3 is CATSTRTGGELFF. Written as DNA, the CDR3 is TGTGCCACCAGCACGAGGACAGGCGGGGAGCTGTTTTTT.

This chain connects TRBV18 to TRBJ1-1; TRBD1 matches at 10 bases. The CDR3 runs to 15 residues. V shed 6 bases and J 5 bases; nucleotides not matched to a gene: 9. Germline V gene data show CDR1 as KGHSH and CDR2 as LQKENI. CDR3: CASSPFDRGLTEAFF. The CDR3 DNA follows: TGTGCCAGCTCCCCATTTGACAGGGGGCTGACTGAAGCTTTCTTT.

This rearrangement joins TRBV18 to TRBJ1-2, with TRBD1 matching 10 bases. V lost 3 bases and J lost 2; bases outside the gene matches: 3. Germline assignment: CDR1 KGHSH and CDR2 LQKENI. The CDR3 consists of 15 residues. The CDR3 nucleotides are TGTGCCAGCTCACCCTCGGGACAGGGGAACTATGGCTACACCTTC. Its translation: CASSPSGQGNYGYTF.

The genes are TRBV6-5 and TRBJ2-5; possible D gene TRBD1, 5 bases. The CDR3 runs to 13 residues. Germline values: CDR1 MNHEY, CDR2 SVGAGI. The V and J ends lost 6 bases and 5 bases respectively, with 13 bases between them. The CDR3 sequence is CASRAPGSETQYF. The CDR3 nucleotides read TGTGCCAGCAGGGCCCCAGGGTCGGAGACCCAGTACTTC.

V usage is TRBV7-9 and J usage is TRBJ2-4; tentatively, D is TRBD2 (5 bases). Germline CDR1 and CDR2: SEHNR and FQNEAQ (reference sequence). V was shortened by 3 bases and J by 2 bases, with 8 bases between the two germline ends. CDR3 size: 14 residues. This CDR3 reads CASSFEGSKNIQYF. Here the CDR3 DNA reads TGTGCCAGCAGCTTCGAGGGTTCCAAAAACATTCAGTACTTC.

The V and J genes are TRBV30 and TRBJ1-2; TRBD1 might be the D (5 bases). Germline CDR1 reads GTSNPN; CDR2 reads SVGIG (reference sequence). The CDR3 is 11 amino acids. V dropped 1 base and J dropped 8 bases, with 8 bases sitting between them. In DNA form, the CDR3 reads TGTGCCTGGAGTGCGGGGGGGGGCTACACCTTC. It translates to CAWSAGGGYTF.

The rearrangement links TRBV4-3 to TRBJ1-4, with D maybe TRBD1 (6 bases). The CDR3 has 15 amino acids. Germline loops: CDR1 LGHNA, CDR2 YSLEER. Trimming stripped 6 bases from V and 8 bases from J, with 19 bases between. The CDR3 spells CASSPNYRENEKLFF. CDR3 bases: TGCGCCAGCAGTCCAAATTACAGGGAGAACGAAAAACTGTTTTTT.

The rearrangement joins TRBV5-4 to TRBJ2-7, with 7 bases aligning to TRBD2. The CDR3 is made up of 13 amino acids. With 1 base clipped from V and 7 bases from J, the junction kept 5 bases outside the gene matches. Germline V gene sequence: CDR1 SGHNT, CDR2 YYREEE (reference sequence). CDR3 bases: TGTGCCAGCAGCTTGATCGGGGGAGGGGAGCAGTACTTC. Amino acid sequence: CASSLIGGGEQYF. Complete variable domain (other parts from reference TRBV5-4 and TRBJ2-7): ETGVTQSPTHLIKTRGQQVTLRCSSQSGHNTVSWYQQALGQGPQFIFQYYREEENGRGNFPPRFSGLQFPNYSSELNVNALELDDSALYLCASSLIGGGEQYFGPGTRLTVT.